These 19 T cell receptor beta chains originate from one sample sequenced in a study of spatial heterogeneity in lung cancer. These TCRs' antigens remain unknown. Noted time point: sample taken at primary tumor resection. Via MiXCR, TCRdb re-called the 5' RACE reads, giving one row per CDR3 protein. The sample lists some 9,300 distinct CDR3 sequences; approximately 50% were seen once. The study, taken as a whole, reports: Counts of expanded alpha and beta TCRs within tumors tracked the tumor nonsynonymous mutation count.

This material consisted of lung tumor tissue, taken at surgery. These receptors were taken from a female donor with early-stage non-small cell lung cancer.

Points on this clonotype: This beta chain is a stray read from a library made for alpha chains; its abundance is not meaningful. The chain links TRBV10-3 to TRBJ2-7, with 9 nucleotides matching TRBD2. Germline-derived CDR1 and CDR2 are ENHRY and SYGVKD. CDR3 length: 15 amino acids. V lost 5 bases, J lost 1 base, and 6 bases stayed unmatched. The CDR3 reads CAISTTAGGSYEQYF. The CDR3 nucleotides read TGTGCCATCAGTACTACAGCGGGGGGTTCCTACGAGCAGTACTTC.

Details on this clonotype: This beta chain slipped into a library made for alpha chains as a stray read, so its size is not meaningful. The chain links TRBV30 to TRBJ2-3, with D possibly TRBD2 on 5 matching bases. The CDR3 has 15 residues. The V gene lost 3 bases and the J gene lost 6 bases, with 19 bases spanning the gap. The germline V gene encodes CDR1 GTSNPN and CDR2 SVGIG (reference sequence). The DNA for the CDR3 is TGTGCCTGGAGCCGGGGTGACATAAATGTCGATACGCAGTATTTT. This gives the protein CAWSRGDINVDTQYF.

Comments on this clonotype: A library made for alpha chains picked up this beta chain off target, so its size means little. The rearrangement joins TRBV9 to TRBJ1-2, with 12 bases lining up with TRBD1. Trimming removed 4 bases from V and 4 bases from J; junction bases left unmatched: 8. The CDR3 covers 16 residues. Germline CDR1 reads SGDLS; CDR2 reads YYNGEE. The CDR3 reads CASSSPGTGGLYGYTF. The CDR3 coding sequence is TGTGCCAGCAGCTCGCCTGGGACAGGGGGCCTCTATGGCTACACCTTC.

This clonotype showed up just a few times. An end of the junction differs from the germline gene, which may be a read error. This beta chain is a stray sequence in a library constructed for alpha chains; its clone size is not meaningful. V and J are TRBV4-1 and TRBJ2-1; 13 positions match TRBD2. CDR1 MGHRA and CDR2 YSYEKL come from the germline V gene. This CDR3 is built from 16 residues. In DNA form, the CDR3 reads TGCGCCAGCAGTCAAGGACTAGCGGGGGTATACAATGAGCAGTTCTTC. Protein sequence: CASSQGLAGVYNEQFF.

For this clonotype: The library was designed around alpha chains, so this beta chain is a stray read whose abundance carries little weight. The rearrangement joins TRBV13 to TRBJ2-7; 8 positions match TRBD2. Losses at the gene ends were 3 bases for V and 1 base for J; bases not matched to a gene: 8. CDR1 PRHDT and CDR2 FYEKMQ come from the germline V gene (reference sequence). This CDR3 region has 16 residues. The CDR3 spells CASSFSGAMGSYEQYF. In DNA, the CDR3 is TGTGCCAGCAGCTTTAGCGGGGCCATGGGGTCCTACGAGCAGTACTTC.

As regards this clonotype: This beta chain is an unintended read in a library built for alpha chains; its size means little. V is TRBV20-1 and J is TRBJ2-5, with D tentatively TRBD2 (5 bases). Germline-derived CDR1 and CDR2 are DFQATT and SNEGSKA (reference sequence). The V end lost 0 bases, the J end lost 4 bases, and 12 bases lay between the germline ends. This CDR3 has 14 amino acids. The CDR3 sequence: CSARDRGNPETQYF. CDR3 DNA sequence: TGCAGTGCTAGAGATCGGGGTAACCCAGAGACCCAGTACTTC.

This clonotype has more than one count but fewer than ten. This beta chain lies outside the target of a library built for alpha chains; its clone size means little. The genes are TRBV20-1 and TRBJ2-5; either TRBD1 or TRBD2 may fit D (6 bases each). The V gene lost 3 bases and the J gene lost 7 bases, with 9 bases spanning the gap. Germline V gives CDR1 DFQATT, CDR2 SNEGSKA (reference sequence). This CDR3 region has 11 residues. The CDR3, as DNA: TGCAGTGCTAGCGGAGGGGGGACCCAGTACTTC. Protein sequence: CSASGGGTQYF.

Regarding this clonotype: A library prepared for alpha chains yielded this beta chain as an off-target read; its size is of little meaning. V gene TRBV7-9 combines with J gene TRBJ2-2; tentatively, D is TRBD2 (6 bases). Deletions cut 2 bases from V and 4 bases from J, with 17 bases between. The CDR3 runs 17 residues. CDR1 SEHNR and CDR2 FQNEAQ come from the germline V gene (reference sequence). This CDR3 reads CASSLSSRGLTTGELFF. CDR3 bases: TGTGCCAGCAGCTTATCATCGAGAGGACTAACCACCGGGGAGCTGTTTTTT.

Worth noting for this clonotype: The library was prepared for alpha chains; this beta chain is a stray read, so its frequency means little. This sequence joins TRBV6-6 and TRBJ2-7; tentative D call: TRBD1 (6 bases). Germline V lookup: CDR1 MNHNY, CDR2 SVGAGI (reference sequence). V lost 9 bases to trimming and J lost 2 bases, with 26 bases between them. CDR3 length: 17 amino acids. CDR3 residues: CARAQPYRVSFPYEQYF. In nucleotides, the CDR3 is TGTGCCAGGGCGCAACCGTACAGGGTCAGTTTTCCCTACGAGCAGTACTTC.

To note about this clonotype: A library prepared for alpha chains yielded this beta chain as an off-target read; its size is of little meaning. This chain links TRBV6-6 with TRBJ2-5; the D is unclear. CDR3 size: 12 residues. Trimming pared 4 bases from V and 1 base from J, leaving 4 bases between. Germline CDR1 MNHNY, CDR2 SVGAGI (reference sequence). CDR3 residues: CASSFIQETQYF. CDR3 coding DNA: TGTGCCAGCAGTTTCATCCAAGAGACCCAGTACTTC.

To note about this clonotype: Being off target in a library aimed at alpha chains, this beta chain has a size of little meaning. The gene calls are TRBV27 and TRBJ2-7; TRBD1 aligns across 8 bases. Germline assignment: CDR1 MNHEY and CDR2 SMNVEV (reference sequence). Losses at the gene ends were 6 bases for V and 3 bases for J; bases not matched to a gene: 4. CDR3 size: 13 residues. Here the CDR3 reads CASRRTGSYEQYF. The CDR3 DNA follows: TGTGCCAGCAGACGGACAGGGAGCTACGAGCAGTACTTC.

On this clonotype itself: This beta chain slipped into a library made for alpha chains as a stray read, so its size is not meaningful. The CDR3 reads CASSVGPGSTSYVEQYF. The CDR3 DNA reads TGTGCCAGCAGCGTAGGCCCCGGCTCAACGAGCTACGTTGAGCAGTACTTC. The J gene is TRBJ2-7, the V gene TRBV9; D call uncertain. Germline CDR1 is SGDLS and CDR2 is YYNGEE. The CDR3 has 17 residues. Deletions cut 0 bases from V and 7 bases from J, with 23 bases between.

This clonotype was picked up a small number of times. Since it is a stray read in a library aimed at alpha chains, this beta chain has a size that is not meaningful. The V call is TRBV24-1, the J call TRBJ2-3; D may be TRBD2 (7 bases). Germline lookup yields CDR1 KGHDR and CDR2 SFDVKD. The CDR3 runs to 14 residues. V was cut by 3 bases and J by 5 bases, with 11 bases left in between. CDR3 bases: TGTGCCACCAGTGATGCGGGGGCGGAAGATACGCAGTATTTT. It yields the protein CATSDAGAEDTQYF.

This clonotype was recorded a few times. The library was prepared for alpha chains; this beta chain is a stray read, so its frequency means little. The CDR3 nucleotides are TGTGCCAGCAGCCCACTAGCGGGGTGGGCCGGGGAGCTGTTTTTT. Translation gives CASSPLAGWAGELFF. The chain links TRBV12-3 or TRBV12-4 to TRBJ2-2; 10 bases agree with TRBD2. The CDR3 totals 15 residues. J gave up 6 bases and V 6 bases, and 7 bases lay outside the gene matches.

With regard to this clonotype: This beta chain is an unintended read in a library built for alpha chains; its size means little. The genes are TRBV12-3 or TRBV12-4 and TRBJ1-2; unclear D gene. CDR3 length equals 13 residues. The V end was cut by 5 bases, the J end by 7 bases, with 14 bases between. CDR3 nucleotide sequence: TGTGCCAGCAGTATTAGGGTCGGTTCTGGCTACACCTTC. Translating gives CASSIRVGSGYTF.

With respect to this clonotype: A library made for alpha chains picked up this beta chain off target, so its size means little. The chain links TRBV6-6 to TRBJ1-5; no firm D call. Germline lookup yields CDR1 MNHNY and CDR2 SVGAGI (reference sequence). The CDR3 is 17 amino acids. The V gene lost 5 bases and the J gene lost 0 bases, with 17 bases spanning the gap. The DNA for the CDR3 is TGTGCCAGCAGTGACCGAATAGACCCGTATAGCAATCAGCCCCAGCATTTT. Protein: CASSDRIDPYSNQPQHF.

Concerning this clonotype: Because the library targeted alpha chains, this beta chain is an off-target read whose size means little. This chain uses TRBV6-5 with TRBJ2-1; 7 bases match TRBD2. Germline trimming cut 10 bases from V and 10 bases from J; bases unmatched to any gene: 13. The germline CDR1 and CDR2 sequences are MNHEY and SVGAGI. This CDR3 is 13 amino acids long. The CDR3 reads CATAAAGDGEQFF. In nucleotides, the CDR3 is TGTGCCACCGCGGCGGCGGGAGATGGGGAGCAGTTCTTC.

In regard to this clonotype: Since the library was made to target alpha chains, this beta chain is a stray read and its abundance is not meaningful. The V and J genes are TRBV12-3 or TRBV12-4 and TRBJ1-2, with 7 bases matching TRBD1. The trim removed 5 bases at V and 5 bases at J, leaving 8 bases unmatched. This CDR3 region has 14 residues. DNA for the CDR3: TGTGCCAGCAGTAGGACAGGTTTTAGGTATGGCTACACCTTC. Translated: CASSRTGFRYGYTF.

Points on this clonotype: This beta chain was picked up by a library intended for alpha chains and is off target, so its count carries little meaning. V is TRBV27 and J is TRBJ2-5; no firm D call. The V and J ends lost 4 bases and 0 bases respectively, with 3 bases between them. The V gene's germline CDR1 is MNHEY and CDR2 SMNVEV (reference sequence). The CDR3 extends over 12 amino acids. The CDR3 loop reads CASSSNQETQYF. CDR3 coding DNA: TGTGCCAGCAGTTCTAACCAAGAGACCCAGTACTTC.